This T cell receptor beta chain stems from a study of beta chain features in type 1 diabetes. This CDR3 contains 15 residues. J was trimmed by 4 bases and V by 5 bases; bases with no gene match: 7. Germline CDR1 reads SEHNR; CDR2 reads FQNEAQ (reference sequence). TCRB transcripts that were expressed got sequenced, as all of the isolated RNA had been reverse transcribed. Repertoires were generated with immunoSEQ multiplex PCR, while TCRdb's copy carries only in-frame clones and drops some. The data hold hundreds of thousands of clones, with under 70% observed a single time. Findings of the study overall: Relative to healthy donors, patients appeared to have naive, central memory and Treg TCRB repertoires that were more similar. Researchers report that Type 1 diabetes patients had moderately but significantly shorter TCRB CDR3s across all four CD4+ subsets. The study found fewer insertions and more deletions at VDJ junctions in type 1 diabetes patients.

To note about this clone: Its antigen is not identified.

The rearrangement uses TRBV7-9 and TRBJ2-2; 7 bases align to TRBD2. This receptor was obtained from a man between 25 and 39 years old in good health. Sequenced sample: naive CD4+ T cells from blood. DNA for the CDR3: TGTGCCAGCAGCGATTCCCCTAGCGGCACCGGGGAGCTGTTTTTT. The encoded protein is CASSDSPSGTGELFF.